The TCR beta chain described here comes from a study of blood T cell repertoires in COVID-19. Study-wide context: The study drew acute and convalescent COVID-19 samples from the United States, Italy and Spain. From T cells, B-cell-depleted T cells, or PBMCs came the material, which was cDNA or gDNA.

Produced via immunoSEQ multiplex PCR; TCRdb's table is partial and in-frame only. Found here are 200,000 to 250,000 clones, roughly 88% of them singletons; the top ten hold over 2%. The CDR3 sequence is 14 residues long. With 4 bases clipped from V and 6 bases from J, the junction kept 7 bases outside the gene matches. Per germline, CDR1 SGHNT and CDR2 YYREEE (reference sequence). Sequencing was carried out using peripheral blood. This TCR came from a man aged 25-45 years who had recovered from COVID-19. This chain joins TRBV5-4 and TRBJ2-3; 8 positions match TRBD1. CDR3 in DNA: TGTGCCAGCAGCCTGCAGGGGGCGGTGGATACGCAGTATTTT. Residues: CASSLQGAVDTQYF.